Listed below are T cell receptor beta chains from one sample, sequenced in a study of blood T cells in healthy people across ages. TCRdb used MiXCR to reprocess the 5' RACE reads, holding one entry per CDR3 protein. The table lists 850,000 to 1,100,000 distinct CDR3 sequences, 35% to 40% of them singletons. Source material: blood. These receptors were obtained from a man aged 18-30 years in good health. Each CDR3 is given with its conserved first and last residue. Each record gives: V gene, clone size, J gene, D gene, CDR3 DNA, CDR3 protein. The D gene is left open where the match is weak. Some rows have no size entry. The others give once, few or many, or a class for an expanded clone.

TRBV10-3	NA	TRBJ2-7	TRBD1	TGTGCCACAGCGGACAGGGGAAATTTCTACGAGCAGTACTTC	CATADRGNFYEQYF
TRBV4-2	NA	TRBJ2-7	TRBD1	TGTGCCAGCAGCCTCGACGAGGGACAGGGCTCCTACGAGCAGTACTTC	CASSLDEGQGSYEQYF
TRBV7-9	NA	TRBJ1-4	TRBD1	TGTGCCAGCAGCGGCGGTTCAGGGGGTGTTGGAGAAAAACTGTTTTTT	CASSGGSGGVGEKLFF
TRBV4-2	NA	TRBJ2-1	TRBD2	TGTGCCAGCAGCCAAGGCCCTAGCGGGGGGTACAATGAGCAGTTCTTC	CASSQGPSGGYNEQFF
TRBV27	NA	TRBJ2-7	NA	TGTGCCGGCAGTTCTACAGTGGGACTGATCTACGAGCAGTACTTC	CAGSSTVGLIYEQYF
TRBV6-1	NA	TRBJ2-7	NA	TGTGCCAGCAGTGAACAGGGGTTCTCCTACAATGAGCAGTACTTC	CASSEQGFSYNEQYF
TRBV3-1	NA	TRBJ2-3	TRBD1	TGTGCCAGCAGCCAAGACAGGGGGCGCTTTGATACGCAGTATTTT	CASSQDRGRFDTQYF
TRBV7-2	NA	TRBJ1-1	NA	TGTGCCAGCAGCTTAGAATGGGCGATGAACACTGAAGCTTTCTTT	CASSLEWAMNTEAFF
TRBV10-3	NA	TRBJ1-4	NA	TGTGCCATCTCGGGCGGCCGTAATGAAAAACTGTTTTTT	CAISGGRNEKLFF
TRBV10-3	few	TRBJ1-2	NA	TGTGCCATCAGTGAGTCGGGTCCCTGGGGCTATGGCTACACCTTC	CAISESGPWGYGYTF
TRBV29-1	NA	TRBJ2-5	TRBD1	TGCAGCGTTACATTGGCAGGGGGTGCTGAGACCCAGTACTTC	CSVTLAGGAETQYF
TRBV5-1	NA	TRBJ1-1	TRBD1	TGCGCCAGCAGCCAACGAGGACAGGGGGCTGAAGCTTTCTTT	CASSQRGQGAEAFF
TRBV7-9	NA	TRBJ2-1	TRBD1	TGTGCCAGCAGCTTAGCCCGACAGGGCCGCTCCTACAATGAGCAGTTCTTC	CASSLARQGRSYNEQFF
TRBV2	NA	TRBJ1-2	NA	TGTGCCAGCAGTGACTGGGGCAGGGGATATGGCTACACCTTC	CASSDWGRGYGYTF
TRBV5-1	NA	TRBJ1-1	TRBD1	TGCGCCAGCAGCTTACGAACCGGGACAGCGACTGAAGCTTTCTTT	CASSLRTGTATEAFF
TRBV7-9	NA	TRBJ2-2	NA	TGTGCCACCGATACAAGGGACTTTCGCACCGGGGAGCTGTTTTTT	CATDTRDFRTGELFF
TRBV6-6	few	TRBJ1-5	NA	TGTGCCAGCAGTCCCTCCGGGGATCAGCCCCAGCATTTT	CASSPSGDQPQHF
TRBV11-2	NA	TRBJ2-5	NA	TGTGCCAGCAGCTCGATTTTGGAGACCCAGTACTTC	CASSSILETQYF
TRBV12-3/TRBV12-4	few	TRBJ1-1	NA	TGTGCCAGCAGTTCCCGTGCGGGAACTGAAGCTTTCTTT	CASSSRAGTEAFF
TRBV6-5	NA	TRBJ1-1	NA	TGTGCCAGCAGTTCCTCAGGGGTGGGCACTGAAGCTTTCTTT	CASSSSGVGTEAFF
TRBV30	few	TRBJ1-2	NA	TGTGCCTGGAGTTTCGCTACAGGAATTTATGGCTACACCTTC	CAWSFATGIYGYTF
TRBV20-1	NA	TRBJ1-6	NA	TGCAGTGCTCCGACTAACTCGGAGAATTCACCCCTCCACTTT	CSAPTNSENSPLHF
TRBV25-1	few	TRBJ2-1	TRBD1	TGTGCCAGCATGGGACAGTCCTCCTACAATGAGCAGTTCTTC	CASMGQSSYNEQFF
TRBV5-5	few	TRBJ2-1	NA	TGTGCCAGCAGCTTGATGGCCTACAATGAGCAGTTCTTC	CASSLMAYNEQFF
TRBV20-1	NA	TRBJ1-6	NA	TGCAGTGCTAGAACAAGGACGCCCCCCTATAATTCACCCCTCCACTTT	CSARTRTPPYNSPLHF
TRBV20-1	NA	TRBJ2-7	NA	TGCAGTGCAACAAATAGCGGCAGCCCCTCCTACGAGCAGTACTTC	CSATNSGSPSYEQYF
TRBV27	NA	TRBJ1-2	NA	TGTGCCAGCAGAATAAAAGGGAGGGGCCTCGGCTACACCTTC	CASRIKGRGLGYTF
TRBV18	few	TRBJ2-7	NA	TGTGCCAGCTCACCAAGGCAGGGTCGCGAGCAGTACTTC	CASSPRQGREQYF
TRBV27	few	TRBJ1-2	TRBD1	TGTGCCAGCAGTTTATCGGCGGAGGGGGCAAACTATGGCTACACCTTC	CASSLSAEGANYGYTF
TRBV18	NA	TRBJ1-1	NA	TGTGCCATCTCACCGATGGGGGCGGTGAACACTGAAGCTTTCTTC	CAISPMGAVNTEAFF
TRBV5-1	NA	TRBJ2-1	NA	TGCGCCAGCAGCTTGGGGCAGAACTTTCGTCTAGGGGATAGAATAGGGGTTGAGCAGTTCTTC	CASSLGQNFRLGDRIGVEQFF
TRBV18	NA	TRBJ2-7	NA	TGTGCCAGCTCAACCGGGACTGTGAGCTCCTACGAGCAGTACTTC	CASSTGTVSSYEQYF
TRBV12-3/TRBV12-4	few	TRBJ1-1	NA	TGTGCCAGCAGAGCAGGGATTATCGACACTGAAGCTTTCTTT	CASRAGIIDTEAFF
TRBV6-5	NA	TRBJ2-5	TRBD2	TGTGCCAGCAGTTCGGTCTGGGGGGGTCAAGAGACCCAGTACTTC	CASSSVWGGQETQYF
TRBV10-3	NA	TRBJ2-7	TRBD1	TGTGCCATCAGTGACGGGACAGTCTCCTACGAGCAGTACTTC	CAISDGTVSYEQYF
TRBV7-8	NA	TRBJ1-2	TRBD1	TGTGCCAGCAGCACCAGACAGGGGAGCTACACCTTC	CASSTRQGSYTF
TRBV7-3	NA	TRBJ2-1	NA	TGTGCCAGCAGCTCGCCGACGGCCGACAATGAGCAGTTCTTC	CASSSPTADNEQFF
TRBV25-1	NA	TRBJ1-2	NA	TGTGCCAGCAGTGAATCGGGGGGCGCCTATGGCTACACCTTC	CASSESGGAYGYTF
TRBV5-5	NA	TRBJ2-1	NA	TGTGCCAGCAGCTTGGGGGGTAGTAGCTCCCACAATGAGCAGTTCTTC	CASSLGGSSSHNEQFF
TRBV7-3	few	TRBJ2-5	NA	TGTGCCAGCAGCTTGACAGAGCAAGAGACCCAGTACTTC	CASSLTEQETQYF
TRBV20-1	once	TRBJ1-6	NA	TGCAGTGCTAGCCTAGCTGCGGGCTCCTATAATTCACCCCTCCACTTT	CSASLAAGSYNSPLHF
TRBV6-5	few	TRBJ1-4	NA	TGTGCCAGCAGCTGGGGGATAGCTAATGAAAAACTGTTTTTT	CASSWGIANEKLFF
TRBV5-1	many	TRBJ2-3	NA	TGCGCCAGCAGTTCAGGGACAACCGATACGCAGTATTTT	CASSSGTTDTQYF
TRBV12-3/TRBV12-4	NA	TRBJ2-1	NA	TGTGCCAGCAGCCCAGACAGTGATGAGCAGTTCTTC	CASSPDSDEQFF
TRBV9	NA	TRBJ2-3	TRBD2	TGTGCCAGCAGCTCCAGCGGAGGACTAGTTTTAGATACGCAGTATTTT	CASSSSGGLVLDTQYF
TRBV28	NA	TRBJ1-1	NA	TGTGCCAGCAGTTTGTCAGGGCGTATCAACACTGAAGCTTTCTTT	CASSLSGRINTEAFF
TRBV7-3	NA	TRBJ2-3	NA	TGTGCCAGCAGCTTATTTCGGCGAGGGACTCCAGATACGCAGTATTTT	CASSLFRRGTPDTQYF
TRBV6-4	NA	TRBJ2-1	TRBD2	TGTGCCAGCAGTGACTCGGCTAGCGGGAGTTACAATGAGCAGTTCTTC	CASSDSASGSYNEQFF
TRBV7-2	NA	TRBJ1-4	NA	TGTGCCAGCAGCTTAAACTTCGGGACTAATGAAAAACTGTTTTTT	CASSLNFGTNEKLFF
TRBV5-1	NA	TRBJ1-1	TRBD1	TGCGCCACCAGAAGGGAGGGACAGGGAGGAACTGAAGCTTTCTTT	CATRREGQGGTEAFF
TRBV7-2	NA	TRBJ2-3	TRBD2	TGTGCCAGCAGCTTAGCGCGTTTCGGACTAGCGGGGTCAAGCACAGATACGCAGTATTTT	CASSLARFGLAGSSTDTQYF
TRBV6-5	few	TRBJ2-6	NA	TGTGCCAGCAGGGAGACGGGATCTGGGGCCAACGTCCTGACTTTC	CASRETGSGANVLTF
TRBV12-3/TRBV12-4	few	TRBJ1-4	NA	TGTGCCAGCAGTTTACATTGGGGGGGACACTCTAATGAAAAACTGTTTTTT	CASSLHWGGHSNEKLFF
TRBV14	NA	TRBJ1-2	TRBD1	TGTGCCAGCAGCCAAGAGTGGGGGGACAGTGGAGATGGCTACACCTTC	CASSQEWGDSGDGYTF
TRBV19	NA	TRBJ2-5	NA	TGTGCCAGTGGGCAGATGGAGACCCAGTACTTC	CASGQMETQYF